Presented here are 7 T cell receptor beta chains from one specimen sequenced in a study of blood T cell repertoires in COVID-19. Here immunoSEQ multiplex PCR was the method, and the copy in TCRdb shows in-frame clones only, minus some. Of 95,000 to 100,000 clones detected, approximately 92% appear once; the ten largest clones hold approximately 5.4%. The specimen sequenced was peripheral blood. The source is a man in his fifties with active COVID-19.

This chain connects TRBV28 to TRBJ2-7; 7 bases match TRBD2. CDR3 length: 15 residues. The ends lost 3 bases at V and 4 bases at J; junction bases unmatched: 9. Germline loops: CDR1 MDHEN, CDR2 SYDVKM. The CDR3 region is CASSFSGTTNYEQYF. CDR3 in DNA: TGTGCCAGCAGTTTCAGCGGGACGACGAATTACGAGCAGTACTTC. Together with reference TRBV28 and TRBJ2-7, the CDR3 gives the full variable domain: DVKVTQSSRYLVKRTGEKVFLECVQDMDHENMFWYRQDPGLGLRLIYFSYDVKMKEKGDIPEGYSVSREKKERFSLILESASTNQTSMYLCASSFSGTTNYEQYFGPGTRLTVT.

The chain recombines TRBV7-9 with TRBJ2-1; possibly TRBD2 for D (6 bases). This CDR3 is built from 14 residues. V gave up 4 bases and J gave up 10 bases, with 17 bases separating them. The V gene's germline CDR1 is SEHNR and CDR2 FQNEAQ (reference sequence). CDR3 amino acids: CASSWEALYDEQFF. The DNA of the CDR3 is TGTGCCAGCAGCTGGGAGGCCCTCTACGACGAGCAGTTCTTC.

The chain combines TRBV2 with TRBJ2-2; 7 bases agree with TRBD1. The J segment lost 2 bases and the V segment lost 6 bases, leaving 9 bases of the junction unmatched. The germline gives CDR1 SNHLY, CDR2 FYNNEI. This CDR3 region has 16 residues. Here the CDR3 DNA reads TGTGCCAGCAGGATTCCGGGACAGATAAACACCGGGGAGCTGTTTTTT. As protein: CASRIPGQINTGELFF. Drawing the rest from reference TRBV2 and TRBJ2-2, the complete variable domain is EPEVTQTPSHQVTQMGQEVILRCVPISNHLYFYWYRQILGQKVEFLVSFYNNEISEKSEIFDDQFSVERPDGSNFTLKIRSTKLEDSAMYFCASRIPGQINTGELFFGEGSRLTVL.

On this clone itself: One end of the junction does not line up with germline, which may come from a read error. The CDR3 here is CASSPNRGTYAQYF. CDR3 bases: TGTGCCAGCTCACCAAACAGGGGAACGTACGCGCAGTACTTC. This chain uses TRBV18 with TRBJ2-7, with 7 bases that match TRBD1. The germline gives CDR1 KGHSH, CDR2 LQKENI. CDR3 length: 14 residues.

The V call is TRBV29-1, the J call TRBJ1-1, with D unresolved. Germline values: CDR1 SQVTM, CDR2 ANQGSEA. V lost 6 bases to trimming and J lost 8 bases, with 13 bases between them. The CDR3 spans 11 residues. The CDR3 is CSVVPLGEAFF. CDR3 nucleotides: TGCAGCGTCGTTCCATTGGGCGAAGCTTTCTTT.

V and J are TRBV28 and TRBJ2-7; 8 bases agree with TRBD2. V was clipped by 1 base and J by 0 bases; unmatched bases: 5. Germline V gene sequence: CDR1 MDHEN, CDR2 SYDVKM. The CDR3 has 16 amino acids. CDR3 protein: CASSLLGSGSSYEQYF. The CDR3 region has the DNA TGTGCCAGCAGTTTATTGGGGAGCGGGAGCTCCTACGAGCAGTACTTC.

The chain carries TRBV9 and TRBJ2-7, with 9 bases aligning to TRBD1. The J segment lost 3 bases and the V segment lost 5 bases, leaving 3 bases of the junction unmatched. Germline-derived CDR1 and CDR2 are SGDLS and YYNGEE. The CDR3 contains 13 residues. The chain's CDR3 is CASSGTGRYEQYF. DNA for the CDR3: TGTGCCAGCAGTGGGACAGGGCGCTACGAGCAGTACTTC.